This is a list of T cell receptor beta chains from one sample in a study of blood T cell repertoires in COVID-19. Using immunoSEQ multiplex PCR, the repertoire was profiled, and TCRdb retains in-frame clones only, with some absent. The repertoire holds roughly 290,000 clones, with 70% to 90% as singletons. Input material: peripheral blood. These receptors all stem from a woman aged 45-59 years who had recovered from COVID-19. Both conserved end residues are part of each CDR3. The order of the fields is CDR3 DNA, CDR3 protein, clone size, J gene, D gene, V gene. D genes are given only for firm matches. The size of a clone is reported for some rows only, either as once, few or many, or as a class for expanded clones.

TGTGCCAGCAGCTTAGTACCGGAGAATTCACCCCTCCACTTT	CASSLVPENSPLHF	-	TRBJ1-6	-	TRBV7-2
TGTGCCAGCAGCCGCAGGGGTCGTTCGGAAAAACTGTTTTTT	CASSRRGRSEKLFF	-	TRBJ1-4	-	TRBV13
TGTGCCAGCAGTTACTCGAGAGGGGGCAATTCACCCCTCCACTTT	CASSYSRGGNSPLHF	-	TRBJ1-6	TRBD1	TRBV6-2/TRBV6-3
TGCAGCCTCAAGACGACAGGGGGAAATGGCTACACCTTC	CSLKTTGGNGYTF	-	TRBJ1-2	TRBD1	TRBV29-1
TGTGCCAGCTCTCGGAGCAGAAATTCCTACGAGCAGTACTTC	CASSRSRNSYEQYF	-	TRBJ2-7	-	TRBV27
TGTGCCAGCAGCTTAGTCGGTTCGGGATACGAGCAGTACTTC	CASSLVGSGYEQYF	-	TRBJ2-7	-	TRBV7-2
TGTGCCATCAGTGAGAAGATAGCGGGCTACAATGAGCAGTTCTTC	CAISEKIAGYNEQFF	-	TRBJ2-1	TRBD2	TRBV10-3
TGTGCCTGGAGTGCCCCAGGGATCACTGAAGCTTTCTTT	CAWSAPGITEAFF	-	TRBJ1-1	-	TRBV30
TGTGCCAGCACCCCCGGAGATCGCTTCTACGAGCAGTACTTC	CASTPGDRFYEQYF	-	TRBJ2-7	-	TRBV6-5
TGTGCCAGCAGCTTGACAGGGGGCGGGACTGAAGCTTTCTTT	CASSLTGGGTEAFF	-	TRBJ1-1	TRBD1	TRBV28
TGTGCCAGCAGCCAGGAGGCGGGTGAGCAGTTCTTC	CASSQEAGEQFF	-	TRBJ2-1	-	TRBV7-9
TGTGCCAGTAGTATGGGCCTTCTCTACGGCTACACCTTC	CASSMGLLYGYTF	-	TRBJ1-2	-	TRBV19
TGTGCCAGCTTTTGGGCAGGGGGCACTGAAGCTTTCTTT	CASFWAGGTEAFF	-	TRBJ1-1	TRBD1	TRBV12-3/TRBV12-4
TGTGCCACCCGGGACAGTCTGAATGAAAAACTGTTTTTT	CATRDSLNEKLFF	once	TRBJ1-4	TRBD1	TRBV28
TGTGCCAGCAGCCCATTCCCGGGACAGGGTTACGAGCAGTACTTC	CASSPFPGQGYEQYF	-	TRBJ2-7	TRBD1	TRBV9
TGTGCCACCCATAAGACAGGGAACTATGGCTACACCTTC	CATHKTGNYGYTF	-	TRBJ1-2	TRBD1	TRBV6-5
TGTGCCAGCAGTCAACCTCAAGGGGGAGGCAATCAGCCCCAGCATTTT	CASSQPQGGGNQPQHF	-	TRBJ1-5	-	TRBV2
TGTGCCAGCAGCGTAACAGGGAGCTCCTACAATGAGCAGTTCTTC	CASSVTGSSYNEQFF	-	TRBJ2-1	-	TRBV9
TGTGCCAGTAGCCTAGCGGGAGGGCGCTACGAGCAGTACTTC	CASSLAGGRYEQYF	-	TRBJ2-7	TRBD2	TRBV19
TGTGCCAGCAGCTTCTACTCCGGGACAGCAAATCAGCCCCAGCATTTT	CASSFYSGTANQPQHF	-	TRBJ1-5	TRBD1	TRBV5-6
TGTGCCAGCGGGAGACCAGATACGCAGTATTTT	CASGRPDTQYF	-	TRBJ2-3	-	TRBV28
TGTGCCAGCAGGCAAGGACTAGCGGGGTTATACGAGCAGTACTTC	CASRQGLAGLYEQYF	-	TRBJ2-7	TRBD2	TRBV6-5
TGTGCCAGCAGCTTTGACAGGGGTACTAATGAAAAACTGTTTTTT	CASSFDRGTNEKLFF	-	TRBJ1-4	TRBD1	TRBV7-2
TGCAGCGTTGAACCCGGACAGGGAAACGAGCAGTACTTC	CSVEPGQGNEQYF	-	TRBJ2-7	TRBD1	TRBV29-1
TGTGCCAGCAGCCTCGGACTAGCGGCAGATACGCAGTATTTT	CASSLGLAADTQYF	-	TRBJ2-3	TRBD2	TRBV3-1/TRBV3-2
TGCGCCAGCAGCTCGTCTATGGGGAGTCGGGGGGAGCCCGGATCGGTCTATGGCTACACCTTC	CASSSSMGSRGEPGSVYGYTF	-	TRBJ1-2	-	TRBV5-1
TGTGCCAGCAGCGGTCCCGGAAACACCATATATTTT	CASSGPGNTIYF	-	TRBJ1-3	-	TRBV27
TGTGCCAGCAGGGGCGGCGGGAGCTACGAGCAGTACTTC	CASRGGGSYEQYF	-	TRBJ2-7	TRBD2	TRBV12-3/TRBV12-4
TGTGCCAGCTCACCAGGAGCGGGAGGGTCCGATACGCAGTATTTT	CASSPGAGGSDTQYF	-	TRBJ2-3	TRBD2	TRBV18